Listed below are T cell receptor beta chains from one sample, sequenced in a study of blood T cell repertoires in COVID-19. This table comes from immunoSEQ multiplex PCR, and its TCRdb copy is limited to in-frame clones, with some not included. The sample holds about 250,000 clones, 86% seen once. Sequencing used PBMCs or T cells enriched from blood (not recorded which). The receptors here all came from a man aged 40-55 years who had recovered from COVID-19. Each CDR3 is given with its conserved first and last residue. Fields, in order: V gene, J gene, CDR3 protein.

TRBV6-4	TRBJ1-2	CASRGTENYGYTF
TRBV5-1	TRBJ2-7	CASSLVFGVSSHEQYF
TRBV27	TRBJ2-7	CASSFDGTPGEQYF
TRBV7-8	TRBJ2-1	CASSFLAGAPYNEQFF
TRBV28	TRBJ1-2	CASSQQGDGYTF
TRBV7-9	TRBJ2-7	CASSLVVEDRGKSHEQYF
TRBV6-1	TRBJ1-5	CASSEASGWGNQPQHF
TRBV10-3	TRBJ2-2	CAISVSGGRTGELFF
TRBV12-3/TRBV12-4	TRBJ1-4	CASSFLAGEKLFF
TRBV30	TRBJ1-1	CAWRFGGEAFF
TRBV18	TRBJ1-6	CASSDRGAIVALHF
TRBV14	TRBJ2-1	CASSQLAGGDEQFF
TRBV7-8	TRBJ1-2	CASSARVPGQGTHGYTF
TRBV30	TRBJ1-6	CAHASSYNSPLHF
TRBV6-6	TRBJ1-1	CASSYSRGTEAFF
TRBV2	TRBJ1-1	CASSVQGSPNTEAFF
TRBV4-2	TRBJ2-1	CASSPITTSGIPYNEQFF
TRBV5-1	TRBJ2-7	CASSLAVLDSSSYEQYF
TRBV7-9	TRBJ1-3	CASSLVDLGDDTIYF
TRBV6-5	TRBJ1-2	CASSYGQARGYTF
TRBV18	TRBJ1-1	CASSLTGDTEAFF
TRBV27	TRBJ1-2	CASSYRTGGHYGYTF
TRBV29-1	TRBJ1-2	CSVRIQAAYGYTF